Reported below is one T cell receptor (beta chain). Its antigen is not identified. This specimen belongs to a study of long-term antiretroviral therapy in people with HIV. The assay, immunoSEQ v3.0, was run at survey level. Produced via immunoSEQ multiplex PCR; TCRdb's table is partial and in-frame only. The profile shows approximately 15,000 clones, 88% of them singletons. Inclusion required at least two post-ART and at least one pre-ART PBMC samples. Looked up from germline, CDR1 is MNHEY and CDR2 is SVGAGI. The CDR3 covers 14 residues. The germline V and J ends were trimmed by 2 bases and 0 bases, with 8 bases remaining between them. General study results and limits: In HIV, the repertoires covered a tighter span of CDR3 lengths than in controls. Those clones which expanded before ART made up the dominant part of the repertoire at all time points.

The sequencing here drew on unsorted PBMCs, taken 6.9 years after starting antiretroviral therapy. The chain recombines TRBV6-5 with TRBJ2-7; D possibly corresponds to TRBD2 (6 bases). This TCR came from a man aged 50-60 years with HIV. The CDR3 is CASSYMEGSYEQYF. As DNA, the CDR3 is TGTGCCAGCAGTTACATGGAGGGCTCCTACGAGCAGTACTTC.